The present T cell receptor (beta chain) was sequenced within a study of T cell therapy after organ transplantation. Study-level points and caveats: Pretherapy CD8 clonality inversely correlated with its fold change after therapy.

Time point: 4-8 weeks after completion of therapy. Notes on this clone: Its antigen is not known.

Profiling relied on immunoSEQ multiplex PCR, and the TCRdb table lists in-frame clones only, not all of them. The data show 20,000 or so clones, about four fifths seen once. Germline V gene lookup returns CDR1 SGDLS and CDR2 YYNGEE. V lost 7 bases to trimming and J lost 2 bases, with 11 bases between them. The CDR3 spans 13 residues. The rearrangement uses TRBV9 and TRBJ2-3, with TRBD1 as a possible D gene (6 bases). The specimen was CD8+ T cells from blood, collected after autologous CMV-specific T cell therapy. The TCR was taken from a human patient who had received a solid organ transplant and had CMV disease. A subset of T cells may come from the graft donor. The CDR3 spells CASDGGATDTQYF. Here the CDR3 DNA reads TGTGCCAGCGATGGGGGCGCCACAGATACGCAGTATTTT.